Sequencing of this T cell receptor beta chain was carried out in a study of T-cell memory formation after mild COVID-19. MiXCR, applied by TCRdb to the 5' RACE reads, yields one record per CDR3 protein. The data show 270,000 or so distinct CDR3 sequences, about a sixth seen once. On this clonotype: What it recognizes is unknown.

Trimming removed 5 bases at V and 4 bases at J, with 8 bases between. The V gene's germline CDR1 is SGHAT and CDR2 FQNNGV. The CDR3 length is 13 residues. Overall study results and limits: CD4+ contracting clones were found mainly in CM and EM, and CD8+ ones in EMRA.

Specimen: PBMCs or a T cell subset sorted from them (not recorded which). The V gene is TRBV11-2, the J gene TRBJ2-2; tentatively, D is TRBD2 (5 bases). This receptor was taken from a young man who had mild COVID-19 (a few samples of this study predate the infection). Cell type and time point are not known. CDR3 in amino acids: CASSAAGTGELFF. The CDR3 nucleotides read TGTGCCAGCAGCGCCGCGGGCACCGGGGAGCTGTTTTTT.